The clone carrying this T cell receptor (beta chain) appeared a few times. TCRdb called the PCR reads again in MiXCR, with one record for every CDR3 protein. The sample holds some 580,000 distinct CDR3 sequences, roughly 27% seen once. The data are from a study of molecular identifiers for immune sequencing clone quantification. The CDR3 is 16 residues long. V lost 4 bases to trimming and J lost 5 bases; unmatched junction nucleotides: 8. The V gene's germline CDR1 is LGHDT and CDR2 YNNKEL (reference sequence). This chain connects TRBV3-1 to TRBJ2-3, with 11 bases lining up with TRBD2. The sequencing sample was made of naive CD8+ T cells from blood, with Jurkat cell RNA spiked in. Subset: FACS-sorted CD8+CD4-CCR7+CD45RA+ naive T cells. This sequence was found in a human donor in good health. Some libraries in this study had Jurkat cell RNA spiked in. The chain's CDR3 is CASSPVAGGRKDTQYF. The CDR3 DNA reads TGTGCCAGCAGCCCCGTAGCGGGGGGGCGTAAAGATACGCAGTATTTT.